This T cell receptor beta chain was recovered during a study of blood T cell repertoires in COVID-19. Study at large: Italy, Spain and the United States were the sources of the convalescent and acute COVID-19 samples. From T cells, B-cell-depleted T cells, or PBMCs came the material, which was cDNA or gDNA.

In the original analysis: Cell counts per sample came from amplifying reference gene primers. Clones were sequenced by immunoSEQ multiplex PCR, and TCRdb holds only the in-frame ones, with some missing. The DNA was the basis for D and trimming; V, J and clone size are from that table. The table lists about 50,000 clones, about 92% of them singletons, with 4.6% in the top ten. The CDR3 is 16 residues long. Germline lookup yields CDR1 LGHNA and CDR2 YNFKEQ. Trimming took 0 bases from V and 2 from J; bases not matched to a gene: 6. V is TRBV4-2 and J is TRBJ2-7, with 8 bases matching TRBD2. The source of this sequence is a man in his forties or fifties with active COVID-19. Sequenced input: peripheral blood. As DNA, the CDR3 is TGTGCCAGCAGCCAAGATAGTAGCGGGACAACCTACGAGCAGTACTTC. Residues: CASSQDSSGTTYEQYF.